The 19 T cell receptor beta chains in this list originate from one sample, sequenced in a study of blood T cell repertoires in COVID-19. The assay was immunoSEQ multiplex PCR, and TCRdb's table has in-frame clones only and misses some. Of under 250,000 clones listed, 80% to 90% were seen once; the top ten hold approximately 3.5%. Sequences were obtained from PBMCs or T cells enriched from blood (not recorded which). The receptors were gathered from a young woman in a cohort exposed to, infected with or recovered from COVID-19 (not recorded which).

The chain has TRBV30 and TRBJ1-3, with 11 bases identical to TRBD1. The CDR3 totals 16 residues. V shed 2 bases, J shed 3 bases, and the junction held 6 bases outside the gene matches. CDR1 and CDR2 from the germline V gene are GTSNPN and SVGIG (reference sequence). The CDR3 DNA follows: TGTGCCTGGAGTCGCGGACAGGGGGCGCTTGGAAACACCATATATTTT. It translates to CAWSRGQGALGNTIYF.

The V gene is TRBV12-3 or TRBV12-4, the J gene TRBJ2-1; D ambiguous. This CDR3 has 12 residues. The V end was cut by 3 bases, the J end by 9 bases, with 9 bases between. The CDR3 protein is CASSFLYPEQFF. The CDR3 DNA is TGTGCCAGCAGTTTCCTCTACCCTGAGCAGTTCTTC.

CDR3 nucleotides: TGCAGTGCTAGTACGACAGGGGGAACTGAAGCTTTCTTT. Its protein is CSASTTGGTEAFF. This chain connects TRBV20-1 to TRBJ1-1; 9 bases agree with TRBD1. Losses at the gene ends were 3 bases for V and 5 bases for J; bases not matched to a gene: 4. This CDR3 spans 13 amino acids. Germline V gives CDR1 DFQATT, CDR2 SNEGSKA (reference sequence).

DNA of the CDR3: TGTGCCAGTACCAGGGCCGGGCGAACTGAAGCTTTCTTT. Amino acid sequence: CASTRAGRTEAFF. This sequence joins TRBV5-8 and TRBJ1-1, with D possibly being TRBD1 (5 bases). Trimming left V 8 bases short and J 5 bases short, with 16 bases between. Germline V CDR1 and CDR2: SGHTS, YDEGEE. This CDR3 contains 13 residues.

This clone was seen once. The chain uses TRBV11-2 and TRBJ2-2; D is perhaps TRBD1 (6 bases). Trimming took off 4 bases at V and 6 bases at J, with 15 bases between the two ends. The germline CDR1 and CDR2 sequences are SGHAT and FQNNGV. CDR3 size: 15 residues. The CDR3, as DNA: TGTGCCAGCAGCTCGCAGGGGAACCCACCCGGGGAGCTGTTTTTT. Protein product: CASSSQGNPPGELFF.

V gene TRBV3-1 (or the pseudogene TRBV3-2) combines with J gene TRBJ1-1, with 9 nucleotides matching TRBD1. This CDR3 spans 15 amino acids. CDR1 is LGHDT and CDR2 is YNNKEL in the germline V gene (reference sequence). V lost 0 bases and J lost 5; bases outside the gene matches: 4. CDR3: CASSQDRDRETEAFF. In DNA, the CDR3 is TGTGCCAGCAGCCAAGATCGGGACAGGGAGACTGAAGCTTTCTTT.

The V call is TRBV9, the J call TRBJ2-1, with D possibly being TRBD2 (6 bases). V lost 0 bases to trimming and J lost 0 bases, with 13 bases between them. The CDR3 loop spans 17 amino acids. Germline values: CDR1 SGDLS, CDR2 YYNGEE. DNA of the CDR3: TGTGCCAGCAGCGTAGATGGAGGGCCCAGCTCCTACAATGAGCAGTTCTTC. Translation: CASSVDGGPSSYNEQFF.

CDR3 sequence reads: CASSFGQGGDYGYTF. CDR3 sequence (DNA): TGTGCCAGCAGCTTCGGACAGGGGGGGGACTATGGCTACACCTTC. This rearrangement joins TRBV7-2 to TRBJ1-2, with 10 positions matching TRBD1. The CDR3 extends over 15 amino acids. The germline gives CDR1 SGHTA, CDR2 FQGNSA. V gave up 3 bases and J gave up 3 bases; unmatched junction bases: 4. The full variable domain, with the rest looked up from reference TRBV7-2 and TRBJ1-2, is GAGVSQSPSNKVTEKGKDVELRCDPISGHTALYWYRQSLGQGLEFLIYFQGNSAPDKSGLPSDRFSAERTGGSVSTLTIQRTQQEDSAVYLCASSFGQGGDYGYTFGSGTRLTVV.

This clone was observed once. Other nucleotide sequences in the sample specify the same CDR3. This chain connects TRBV3-1 (or the pseudogene TRBV3-2) to TRBJ1-2; weak D call: TRBD1 (5 bases). Per germline, CDR1 LGHDT and CDR2 YNNKEL (reference sequence). The CDR3 totals 14 residues. The germline V and J ends were trimmed by 0 bases and 2 bases, with 7 bases remaining between them. In DNA, the CDR3 is TGTGCCAGCAGCCAAGAAGGGGCCAACTATGGCTACACCTTC. Translated: CASSQEGANYGYTF.

The chain carries TRBV7-9 and TRBJ1-4; the match to TRBD1 covers 9 bases. This CDR3 has 17 residues. Looked up from germline, CDR1 is SEHNR and CDR2 is FQNEAQ (reference sequence). After removal of 1 base from V and 5 bases from J, the junction contained 8 bases not matched to a gene. The DNA for the CDR3 is TGTGCCAGCAGCTTAGAAGAACCCGGGACAGGGAATGAAAAACTGTTTTTT. Its translation is CASSLEEPGTGNEKLFF.

The V and J genes are TRBV10-3 and TRBJ1-1; D not certain. Germline V gene lookup returns CDR1 ENHRY and CDR2 SYGVKD. The CDR3 runs to 14 residues. Trimming cost V 4 bases and J 2 bases, with 11 bases left between them. The CDR3 loop reads CAISVQVENTEAFF. The CDR3 bases are TGTGCCATCAGTGTCCAGGTTGAAAACACTGAAGCTTTCTTT.

This sequence joins TRBV3-1 (or the pseudogene TRBV3-2) and TRBJ1-2; the D gene is possibly TRBD1 (5 bases). The CDR3 covers 15 residues. Deletions cut 0 bases from V and 4 bases from J, with 12 bases between. The V gene's germline CDR1 is LGHDT and CDR2 YNNKEL (reference sequence). CDR3 nucleotide sequence: TGTGCCAGCAGCCAAGATCTTTCAGGGCCCTATGGCTACACCTTC. It codes for CASSQDLSGPYGYTF.

The rearrangement links TRBV15 to TRBJ1-1, with a weak D call TRBD1 (6 bases). Germline loops: CDR1 LNHNV, CDR2 YYDKDF (reference sequence). V was cut by 1 base and J by 7 bases, with 7 bases left in between. The CDR3 loop spans 12 amino acids. For the CDR3, the DNA is TGTGCCACCAGCAGAGTGGACAGTGAAGCTTTCTTT. Its protein is CATSRVDSEAFF. Full variable domain (remainder filled in from reference TRBV15 and TRBJ1-1): DAMVIQNPRYQVTQFGKPVTLSCSQTLNHNVMYWYQQKSSQAPKLLFHYYDKDFNNEADTPDNFQSRRPNTSFCFLDIRSPGLGDTAMYLCATSRVDSEAFFGQGTRLTVV.

The chain links TRBV3-1 (or the pseudogene TRBV3-2) to TRBJ2-7, with a weak D call TRBD2 (5 bases). V lost 4 bases, J lost 2 bases, and 12 bases lay in between. This CDR3 contains 14 residues. Germline loops: CDR1 LGHDT, CDR2 YNNKEL (reference sequence). DNA of the CDR3: TGTGCCAGCAGCCTCAGCGGCGGAACCTACGAGCAGTACTTC. Residues: CASSLSGGTYEQYF.

The chain has TRBV5-1 and TRBJ2-3; D is possibly TRBD2 (5 bases). CDR1 and CDR2 from the germline V gene are SGHRS and YFSETQ. With 3 bases removed from V and 0 bases from J, the gap between germline ends came to 11 bases. This CDR3 spans 15 amino acids. CDR3 DNA sequence: TGCGCCAGCAGCTACCGCGGCGGGAGCACAGATACGCAGTATTTT. Its protein product is CASSYRGGSTDTQYF.

CDR3 nucleotides: TGTGCCAGCAGCGTAGCTACGGGGGGCGACAGAATGAACACTGAAGCTTTCTTT. This encodes CASSVATGGDRMNTEAFF. The J gene is TRBJ1-1, the V gene TRBV9; D perhaps matches TRBD1 (6 bases). This CDR3 is built from 18 residues. V lost 0 bases to trimming and J lost 0 bases, with 18 bases between them. Looked up from germline, CDR1 is SGDLS and CDR2 is YYNGEE. The variable domain in full, with the rest retrieved from reference TRBV9 and TRBJ1-1, is DSGVTQTPKHLITATGQRVTLRCSPRSGDLSVYWYQQSLDQGLQFLIQYYNGEERAKGNILERFSAQQFPDLHSELNLSSLELGDSALYFCASSVATGGDRMNTEAFFGQGTRLTVV.

This CDR3 reads CASSPQGQGPGELFF. CDR3 nucleotide sequence: TGTGCCAGCAGCCCCCAGGGACAGGGACCCGGGGAGCTGTTTTTT. The V and J genes are TRBV9 and TRBJ2-2; 9 positions agree with TRBD1. CDR1 and CDR2 (germline): SGDLS, YYNGEE. V trimming: 4 bases; J trimming: 6 bases; junction bases outside the gene matches: 7. The CDR3 extends over 15 amino acids.

The rearrangement links TRBV15 to TRBJ2-1, with 7 nucleotides matching TRBD2. This CDR3 is 16 amino acids long. Germline assignment: CDR1 LNHNV and CDR2 YYDKDF (reference sequence). V shed 0 bases and J 0 bases; nucleotides not matched to a gene: 2. CDR3 nucleotides: TGTGCCACCAGCAGAGACGGCGGGAGCTCCTACAATGAGCAGTTCTTC. Protein product: CATSRDGGSSYNEQFF.

The gene calls are TRBV4-1 and TRBJ1-3, with a possible D match to TRBD1 (5 bases). Trimming cost V 0 bases and J 9 bases, with 9 bases left between them. This CDR3 has 13 amino acids. Germline lookup yields CDR1 MGHRA and CDR2 YSYEKL. As DNA, the CDR3 is TGCGCCAGCAGCCAAGATCTAAGGGGCACCATATATTTT. Residues: CASSQDLRGTIYF.